This TCR beta chain was captured by sequencing in a study of shared clonotypes between healthy human individuals. Broader study findings: Blood was the only sampled material, and tissue repertoires likely differ. Represented diversity (both genetic and exposure-history) was limited by the small number of donors.

Clones were read by immunoSEQ multiplex PCR, and TCRdb kept only the in-frame ones, dropping some. The data contain around 2.5 million clones, 93% of them seen just once; the ten biggest clones take up about 0.38%. CDR1 and CDR2 (germline): KGHSH, LQKENI. V shed 5 bases and J shed 1 base, with 6 bases lying between them. CDR3 length: 14 residues. Comment on this clone: Its antigen is still unknown. The sample has other DNA sequences that encode this CDR3 too.

The sequenced sample consisted of naive CD4+ T cells from PBMCs. The subset is: CD45RA+ positively selected. This sequence was found in a young man in good health. Some clones in this sample may be carry-over from other donors' samples. V usage is TRBV18 and J usage is TRBJ2-6, with D hard to call. The CDR3 region has the DNA TGTGCCAGCTCATTGGAGTCTGGGGCCAACGTCCTGACTTTC. Translating it yields CASSLESGANVLTF.